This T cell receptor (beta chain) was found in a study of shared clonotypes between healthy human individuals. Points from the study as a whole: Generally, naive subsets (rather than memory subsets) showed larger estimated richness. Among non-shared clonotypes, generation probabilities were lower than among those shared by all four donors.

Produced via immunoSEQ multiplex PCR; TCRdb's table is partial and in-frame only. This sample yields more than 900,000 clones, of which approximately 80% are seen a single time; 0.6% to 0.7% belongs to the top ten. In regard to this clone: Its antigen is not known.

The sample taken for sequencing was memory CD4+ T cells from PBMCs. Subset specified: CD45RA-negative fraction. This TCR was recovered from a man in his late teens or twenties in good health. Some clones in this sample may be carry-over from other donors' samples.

In DNA form, the CDR3 reads TGCGCCAGCAGTTCGGGACAGGTTTTTGAGCAGTACTTC. Amino acid sequence: CASSSGQVFEQYF. The chain couples TRBV5-1 to TRBJ2-7; the match to TRBD1 covers 8 bases. The ends lost 5 bases at V and 7 bases at J; junction bases unmatched: 8. This CDR3 is built from 13 residues. Germline V lookup: CDR1 SGHRS, CDR2 YFSETQ. The full variable domain, completed using reference TRBV5-1 and TRBJ2-7, is KAGVTQTPRYLIKTRGQQVTLSCSPISGHRSVSWYQQTPGQGLQFLFEYFSETQRNKGNFPGRFSGRQFSNSRSEMNVSTLELGDSALYLCASSSGQVFEQYFGPGTRLTVT.